These 30 T cell receptor beta chains originate from one sample sequenced in a study of post-analysis software for immune sequencing data. Study outcomes and limitations: Patients used about 5 TRBV segments, including TRBV5-6, TRBV5-1 and TRBV20-1, more often than controls.

Prepared libraries of TCR beta cDNA carried unique molecular identifiers. One entry per CDR3 protein results from TCRdb running MiXCR on the PCR reads. The sample has roughly 800,000 distinct CDR3 sequences; 46% are singletons. Antigens for these TCRs are unknown. Sequencing was performed on blood. All receptors derive from a girl under 18 with multiple sclerosis.

The chain combines TRBV13 with TRBJ2-7; 8 bases map to TRBD2. The CDR3 sequence is 16 residues long. Unmatched junction bases numbered 4, after V lost 0 bases and J lost 0 bases. In germline, CDR1 is PRHDT, CDR2 FYEKMQ (reference sequence). Here the CDR3 reads CASSLGTSVGSYEQYF. The CDR3 DNA is TGTGCCAGCAGCTTAGGGACTAGCGTCGGCTCCTACGAGCAGTACTTC.

Only a few counts were recorded for this clonotype. The chain employs TRBV4-1 and TRBJ2-7, with 7 bases that match TRBD1. CDR1 MGHRA and CDR2 YSYEKL come from the germline V gene. The ends lost 1 base at V and 3 bases at J; junction bases unmatched: 6. The CDR3 has 15 amino acids. Here the CDR3 reads CASSQGQGPYYEQYF. DNA for the CDR3: TGCGCCAGCAGCCAAGGACAGGGTCCATACTACGAGCAGTACTTC.

The genes are TRBV30 and TRBJ2-2, with D perhaps TRBD2 (6 bases). The CDR3 loop spans 20 amino acids. V was pared by 0 bases and J by 2 bases, with 25 bases between. CDR1 is GTSNPN, CDR2 SVGIG, per germline (reference sequence). The CDR3 is CAWSVRILGGAHPNTGELFF. CDR3 DNA: TGTGCCTGGAGTGTCCGGATTCTAGGAGGGGCTCACCCCAACACCGGGGAGCTGTTTTTT. The full variable domain, completed using reference TRBV30 and TRBJ2-2, is SQTIHQWPATLVQPVGSPLSLECTVEGTSNPNLYWYRQAAGRGLQLLFYSVGIGQISSEVPQNLSASRPQDRQFILSSKKLLLSDSGFYLCAWSVRILGGAHPNTGELFFGEGSRLTVL.

The V gene is TRBV6-5, the J gene TRBJ2-3; a weak D match, TRBD2 (6 bases). The CDR3 runs to 16 residues. Germline V CDR1 and CDR2: MNHEY, SVGAGI. V was pared by 0 bases and J by 4 bases, with 14 bases between. The CDR3 is CASSYSAPLAPDTQYF. The CDR3 DNA follows: TGTGCCAGCAGTTACTCGGCCCCCCTAGCGCCAGATACGCAGTATTTT.

This clonotype appeared a few times. The chain employs TRBV20-1 and TRBJ2-1; possibly TRBD1 or TRBD2 for D (5 bases each). The CDR3 sequence is 12 residues long. V dropped 1 base and J dropped 9 bases, with 10 bases sitting between them. Germline V lookup: CDR1 DFQATT, CDR2 SNEGSKA (reference sequence). CDR3 DNA sequence: TGCAGTGCTAGAGGGGGGAGTGTTGAGCAGTTCTTC. Protein: CSARGGSVEQFF.

The chain uses TRBV29-1 and TRBJ2-7; D not resolved. CDR1 and CDR2 (germline): SQVTM, ANQGSEA. The CDR3 totals 15 residues. V was pared by 5 bases and J by 4 bases, with 21 bases between. The CDR3 loop is CSVNARTDSPYEQYF. CDR3 coding DNA: TGCAGCGTTAACGCACGGACGGATTCACCATACGAGCAGTACTTC.

This clonotype came up a few times. This chain connects TRBV2 to TRBJ2-1; 7 bases are shared with TRBD2. Germline CDR1 and CDR2: SNHLY and FYNNEI. Trimming cost V 6 bases and J 14 bases; bases outside gene matches: 13. The CDR3 length is 13 residues. This CDR3 is CASSQTLAVGKFF. Written as DNA, the CDR3 is TGTGCCAGCAGCCAAACTCTAGCGGTGGGGAAGTTCTTC.

This rearrangement joins TRBV6-5 to TRBJ2-3; a possible D gene is TRBD2 (6 bases). This CDR3 is 17 amino acids long. V lost 0 bases, J lost 2 bases, and 15 bases lay in between. Germline V gives CDR1 MNHEY, CDR2 SVGAGI. CDR3 DNA: TGTGCCAGCAGTTACTCCCCCGGGACTTTACACACAGATACGCAGTATTTT. Protein product: CASSYSPGTLHTDTQYF.

Here the CDR3 reads CASSQAGTRSEQFF. The CDR3 DNA sequence: TGTGCCAGCAGCCAGGCCGGGACTAGAAGTGAGCAGTTCTTC. The chain links TRBV14 to TRBJ2-1, with TRBD2 matching 8 bases. This CDR3 contains 14 residues. Germline V gene lookup returns CDR1 SGHDN and CDR2 FVKESK. Germline trimming cut 3 bases from V and 9 bases from J; bases unmatched to any gene: 7.

This clonotype was counted a few times. This rearrangement joins TRBV27 to TRBJ2-4; D tentatively fits TRBD1 or TRBD2 (6 bases each). Germline V CDR1 and CDR2: MNHEY, SMNVEV (reference sequence). V was clipped by 4 bases and J by 13 bases, with 23 bases between them. The CDR3 spans 15 residues. The CDR3 DNA is TGTGCCAGCAGTTCCGGACGGGGGCTGGATAGAGAGCAGTACTTC. Translating gives CASSSGRGLDREQYF.

The chain combines TRBV5-6 with TRBJ2-1; no firm D call. CDR1 SGHDT and CDR2 YYEEEE come from the germline V gene. The ends were cut back, 6 bases at V and 6 bases at J, with 16 bases in the middle. CDR3 length equals 14 residues. The CDR3 bases are TGTGCCAGCACCCCTACTAACGGGTTCAATGAGCAGTTCTTC. Translation: CASTPTNGFNEQFF.

This clonotype appeared many times. The rearrangement joins TRBV12-3 or TRBV12-4 to TRBJ2-7; the match to TRBD1 covers 8 bases. The V gene end was trimmed by 3 bases and the J gene end by 2 bases; junction bases not matched to a gene: 3. This CDR3 region has 14 residues. The CDR3 is CASSLRTGPYEQYF. The DNA of the CDR3 is TGTGCCAGCAGTTTGCGGACAGGGCCCTACGAGCAGTACTTC.

The rearrangement uses TRBV7-9 and TRBJ2-1, with 11 bases identical to TRBD2. This CDR3 contains 16 residues. The J segment lost 4 bases and the V segment lost 3 bases, leaving 5 bases of the junction unmatched. Germline CDR1 and CDR2: SEHNR and FQNEAQ (reference sequence). CDR3 sequence: CASSFILAGAYNEQFF. The CDR3 DNA sequence: TGTGCCAGCAGCTTTATACTAGCGGGAGCTTACAATGAGCAGTTCTTC.

The rearrangement joins TRBV6-1 to TRBJ2-7, with a weak D call TRBD2 (5 bases). Germline V gives CDR1 MNHNS, CDR2 SASEGT. The CDR3 loop spans 15 amino acids. Trimming pared 6 bases from V and 5 bases from J, leaving 20 bases between. In DNA form, the CDR3 reads TGTGCCAGCAGCCCAGGACGGACTTTTGTCCACGAGCAGTACTTC. Amino acids: CASSPGRTFVHEQYF.

The chain is built from TRBV20-1 and TRBJ2-1, with TRBD2 matching over 8 bases. Trimming removed 1 base from V and 2 bases from J; junction bases left unmatched: 4. In germline, CDR1 is DFQATT, CDR2 SNEGSKA (reference sequence). This CDR3 is built from 15 residues. The CDR3 DNA sequence: TGCAGTGCTAGAGTCCCTAGCGGGCCCTACAATGAGCAGTTCTTC. Translated, it gives CSARVPSGPYNEQFF.

This sequence joins TRBV12-3 or TRBV12-4 and TRBJ1-1, with D unresolved. V dropped 7 bases and J dropped 5 bases, with 20 bases sitting between them. The CDR3 loop spans 15 amino acids. CDR3 DNA: TGTGCCAGCACGACTAGGACCGACCGAGGTACTGAAGCTTTCTTT. This translates into CASTTRTDRGTEAFF.

The V and J genes are TRBV13 and TRBJ2-3; 14 bases are a match to TRBD2. The CDR3 is made up of 16 amino acids. CDR1 and CDR2 (germline): PRHDT, FYEKMQ (reference sequence). V gave up 4 bases and J gave up 5 bases; unmatched junction bases: 5. CDR3 in amino acids: CASSSLGLAGGDTQYF. DNA of the CDR3: TGTGCCAGCAGCTCGCTCGGACTAGCGGGAGGAGATACGCAGTATTTT.

The gene calls are TRBV3-1 and TRBJ2-4; 7 bases are a match to TRBD2. J lost 6 bases, V lost 0 bases, and 2 bases had no gene match. From germline, CDR1 is LGHDT and CDR2 YNNKEL (reference sequence). The CDR3 length is 14 residues. In DNA, the CDR3 is TGTGCCAGCAGCCAAGATGGGAGGGGAAACATTCAGTACTTC. Protein sequence: CASSQDGRGNIQYF.

The rearrangement links TRBV14 to TRBJ2-7; TRBD1 is a possible D gene (7 bases). CDR1 is SGHDN and CDR2 is FVKESK in the germline V gene. V shed 2 bases and J shed 2 bases, with 16 bases lying between them. This CDR3 region has 16 residues. The chain's CDR3 is CASSQTGDSRPYEQYF. For the CDR3, the DNA is TGTGCCAGCAGCCAAACAGGGGACTCCAGGCCCTACGAGCAGTACTTC.

This clonotype was picked up a small number of times. The V call is TRBV28, the J call TRBJ2-3, with TRBD1 as a possible D gene (5 bases). V lost 6 bases, J lost 2 bases, and 15 bases lay in between. The CDR3 runs to 15 residues. The germline V gene encodes CDR1 MDHEN and CDR2 SYDVKM. CDR3 coding DNA: TGTGCCAGCAGAGCCCAGGGTGGGGTCACAGATACGCAGTATTTT. Translating gives CASRAQGGVTDTQYF.

There are a few counts of this clonotype. V and J are TRBV29-1 and TRBJ2-5; D gene ambiguous. V was trimmed by 0 bases and J by 2 bases, leaving 16 bases between them. Germline-derived CDR1 and CDR2 are SQVTM and ANQGSEA. This CDR3 contains 16 residues. The CDR3 DNA follows: TGCAGCGTTGAAGAAGATCACCGCTATGGGCAAGAGACCCAGTACTTC. Its protein product is CSVEEDHRYGQETQYF.

CDR3 DNA sequence: TGCAGTGCTAGAGGGGGAGGGACCCAGTACTTC. Amino acid sequence: CSARGGGTQYF. The chain is built from TRBV20-1 and TRBJ2-7; D might be TRBD2 (6 bases). The J call may not be correct, given that the DNA end is closer to TRBJ2-5. This CDR3 has 11 residues. CDR1 is DFQATT, CDR2 SNEGSKA, per germline (reference sequence).

This chain uses TRBV7-9 with TRBJ2-3, with 10 bases that match TRBD1. V shed 6 bases and J 4 bases; nucleotides not matched to a gene: 4. CDR1 and CDR2 from the germline V gene are SEHNR and FQNEAQ (reference sequence). There are 14 residues in the CDR3. The CDR3: CASSRDRGPDTQYF. For the CDR3, the DNA is TGTGCCAGCAGTCGGGACAGGGGCCCAGATACGCAGTATTTT.

The chain's CDR3 is CSALPAVKSSNQPQHF. The CDR3 coding sequence is TGCAGTGCCCTACCGGCAGTTAAGAGCAGCAATCAGCCCCAGCATTTT. V and J are TRBV20-1 and TRBJ1-5; D remains unclear. Per germline, CDR1 DFQATT and CDR2 SNEGSKA (reference sequence). Trimming stripped 6 bases from V and 1 base from J, with 19 bases between. The CDR3 sequence is 16 residues long.

V usage is TRBV7-6 and J usage is TRBJ2-1; 8 bases are a match to TRBD2. Trimming removed 6 bases from V and 0 bases from J; junction bases left unmatched: 10. The germline CDR1 and CDR2 sequences are SGHVS and FNYEAQ. The CDR3 is made up of 17 amino acids. This CDR3 reads CASSSRTGLDSYNEQFF. The CDR3 bases are TGTGCCAGCAGTTCCCGCACGGGACTAGACTCCTACAATGAGCAGTTCTTC.

The genes are TRBV18 and TRBJ2-1; TRBD1 matches 8 bases. The CDR3 loop spans 13 amino acids. V dropped 5 bases and J dropped 11; count of bases not matched to a gene: 8. Germline V lookup: CDR1 KGHSH, CDR2 LQKENI. The CDR3 DNA is TGTGCCAGCTCATTTACCCGGGACAGGAAGCAGTTCTTC. This codes for CASSFTRDRKQFF.

A few counts support this clonotype. The rearrangement links TRBV5-1 to TRBJ2-1; 10 bases align to TRBD2. With V trimmed by 3 bases and J by 6 bases, 9 bases remained unmatched. CDR3 length: 16 amino acids. Germline-derived CDR1 and CDR2 are SGHRS and YFSETQ. The CDR3, as DNA: TGCGCCAGCAGCTACCTGAGCGGGAGGGCCGCCAATGAGCAGTTCTTC. Residues: CASSYLSGRAANEQFF.

The rearrangement uses TRBV7-8 and TRBJ2-7; TRBD2 might be the D (5 bases). Trimming stripped 5 bases from V and 2 bases from J, with 10 bases between. CDR3 size: 13 residues. From germline, CDR1 is SGHVS and CDR2 FQNEAQ. The DNA for the CDR3 is TGTGCCAGCAGCCACGGGGTCACCTACGAGCAGTACTTC. Translated: CASSHGVTYEQYF.

J is TRBJ2-3 and V is TRBV20-1, with 7 bases identical to TRBD2. CDR1 is DFQATT, CDR2 SNEGSKA, per germline (reference sequence). This CDR3 spans 14 amino acids. V lost 1 base and J lost 3; bases outside the gene matches: 4. As DNA, the CDR3 is TGCAGTGCTAGAGGTGTTAGCGGGACAGATACGCAGTATTTT. This codes for CSARGVSGTDTQYF.

CDR3 sequence: CASTAGSNYGYTF. In DNA, the CDR3 is TGTGCCAGCACGGCAGGGAGCAACTATGGCTACACCTTC. This chain connects TRBV6-1 to TRBJ1-2; tentative D call: TRBD1 (5 bases). Germline V CDR1 and CDR2: MNHNS, SASEGT. This CDR3 has 13 amino acids. V was shortened by 7 bases and J by 2 bases, with 11 bases between the two germline ends.